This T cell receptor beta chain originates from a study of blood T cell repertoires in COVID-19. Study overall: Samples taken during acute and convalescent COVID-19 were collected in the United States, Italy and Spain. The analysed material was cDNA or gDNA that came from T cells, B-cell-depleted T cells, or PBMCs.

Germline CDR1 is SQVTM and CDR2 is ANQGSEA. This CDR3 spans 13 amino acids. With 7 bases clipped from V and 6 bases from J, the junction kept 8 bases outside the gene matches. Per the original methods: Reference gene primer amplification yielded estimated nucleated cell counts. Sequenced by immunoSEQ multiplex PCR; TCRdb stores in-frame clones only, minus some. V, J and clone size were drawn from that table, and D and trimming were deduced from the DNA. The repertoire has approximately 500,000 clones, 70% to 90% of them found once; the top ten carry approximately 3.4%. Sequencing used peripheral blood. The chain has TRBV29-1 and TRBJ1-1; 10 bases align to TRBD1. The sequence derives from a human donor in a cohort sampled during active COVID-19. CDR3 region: CSARQGAVAEAFF. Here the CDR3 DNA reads TGCAGCGCCCGACAGGGGGCCGTCGCTGAAGCTTTCTTT.